Presented here are 30 T cell receptor beta chains from one specimen sequenced in a study of OX40 agonist ivuxolimab in advanced cancers. Sequenced by immunoSEQ multiplex PCR; TCRdb stores in-frame clones only, minus some. Among fewer than 55,000 clones, around 80% were seen once, and the ten largest hold roughly 12%. This material consisted of CD4+ or CD8+ T cells sorted from blood, taken in a trial of the OX40 agonist ivuxolimab. These receptor sequences come from an adult with an advanced solid tumor such as melanoma, head and neck, liver or kidney cancer.

This chain links TRBV4-1 with TRBJ2-1, with 7 bases fitting TRBD2. Looked up from germline, CDR1 is MGHRA and CDR2 is YSYEKL. J was trimmed by 5 bases and V by 4 bases; bases with no gene match: 8. This CDR3 contains 15 residues. The CDR3 DNA sequence: TGCGCCAGCAGCCCCTCATTGGGGGGGAACAATGAGCAGTTCTTC. This codes for CASSPSLGGNNEQFF.

This chain joins TRBV2 and TRBJ2-5; D possibly uses TRBD1 or TRBD2 (6 bases each). V was shortened by 8 bases and J by 4 bases, with 11 bases between the two germline ends. The CDR3 sequence is 12 residues long. Germline V gene data show CDR1 as SNHLY and CDR2 as FYNNEI. The CDR3 DNA reads as TGTGCCAGCTCGTGGGGGGCAGAGACCCAGTACTTC. Amino acids: CASSWGAETQYF.

This chain links TRBV9 with TRBJ2-1, with a possible D match to TRBD1 (6 bases). CDR3 size: 14 residues. The germline V gene has CDR1 SGDLS and CDR2 YYNGEE. Trimming cost V 4 bases and J 5 bases, with 13 bases left between them. The CDR3 DNA reads as TGTGCCAGCAGCACGACGGACAGAAACAATGAGCAGTTCTTC. It translates to CASSTTDRNNEQFF.

The sample holds one count of this clone. The chain joins TRBV18 to TRBJ2-7; TRBD1 might be the D (5 bases). Germline V gene data show CDR1 as KGHSH and CDR2 as LQKENI. Trimming stripped 2 bases from V and 10 bases from J, with 24 bases between. This CDR3 region has 16 residues. For the CDR3, the DNA is TGTGCCAGCTCACCATACTCAGGGTTCACCCCTACGACACAGTACTTC. Translating gives CASSPYSGFTPTTQYF.

The chain links TRBV11-2 to TRBJ2-2; tentative D call: TRBD2 (7 bases). This CDR3 has 19 residues. Germline lookup yields CDR1 SGHAT and CDR2 FQNNGV. Trimming pared 6 bases from V and 3 bases from J, leaving 26 bases between. The CDR3 here is CASSLRPKMGGLDTGELFF. Written as DNA, the CDR3 is TGTGCCAGCAGTTTAAGACCAAAGATGGGGGGGCTAGACACCGGGGAGCTGTTTTTT. The variable domain in full, completed from reference TRBV11-2 and TRBJ2-2, reads EAGVAQSPRYKIIEKRQSVAFWCNPISGHATLYWYQQILGQGPKLLIQFQNNGVVDDSQLPKDRFSAERLKGVDSTLKIQPAKLEDSAVYLCASSLRPKMGGLDTGELFFGEGSRLTVL.

In DNA, the CDR3 is TGTGCCAGCATCAACGGGGGAGGCAGGTATCTGGAGACCCAGTACTTC. It encodes CASINGGGRYLETQYF. The rearrangement links TRBV27 to TRBJ2-5, with a weak D call TRBD2 (6 bases). The V end was cut by 7 bases, the J end by 5 bases, with 23 bases between. The V gene's germline CDR1 is MNHEY and CDR2 SMNVEV (reference sequence). The CDR3 has 16 amino acids.

V gene TRBV14 combines with J gene TRBJ2-3; D is unresolved. Germline-derived CDR1 and CDR2 are SGHDN and FVKESK. This CDR3 contains 12 residues. Deletions cut 1 base from V and 4 bases from J, with 3 bases between. The CDR3 is CASSQVADTQYF. CDR3 nucleotide sequence: TGTGCCAGCAGCCAAGTGGCAGATACGCAGTATTTT.

This chain connects TRBV29-1 to TRBJ1-2; 10 nucleotides align to TRBD1. The V and J ends lost 7 bases and 6 bases, in that order; junction bases with no gene match: 8. Germline assignment: CDR1 SQVTM and CDR2 ANQGSEA. The CDR3 spans 13 residues. CDR3 protein: CSGSTGTGDGYTF. CDR3 DNA: TGCAGCGGGTCGACCGGGACAGGGGATGGCTACACCTTC.

The chain combines TRBV9 with TRBJ1-2; D is perhaps TRBD1 (6 bases). Germline V gives CDR1 SGDLS, CDR2 YYNGEE. This CDR3 contains 14 residues. The ends were cut back, 4 bases at V and 1 base at J, with 11 bases in the middle. Here the CDR3 reads CASSPGAINYGYTF. DNA of the CDR3: TGTGCCAGCAGCCCGGGGGCCATTAACTATGGCTACACCTTC.

The CDR3 DNA reads TGTGCCTGGCAGGGGGCTGGCTATGGCTACACCTTC. Residues: CAWQGAGYGYTF. This chain connects TRBV30 to TRBJ1-2, with 8 nucleotides matching TRBD1. This CDR3 region has 12 residues. The J segment lost 4 bases and the V segment lost 5 bases, leaving 3 bases of the junction unmatched. Germline CDR1 reads GTSNPN; CDR2 reads SVGIG (reference sequence).

J is TRBJ1-1 and V is TRBV4-1, with a tentative D call TRBD1 (6 bases). Germline V gives CDR1 MGHRA, CDR2 YSYEKL. V was cut by 1 base and J by 4 bases, with 16 bases left in between. CDR3 length equals 16 residues. The CDR3: CASSQGTWGLGTEAFF. In DNA, the CDR3 is TGCGCCAGCAGCCAAGGGACCTGGGGGCTGGGCACTGAAGCTTTCTTT.

The gene calls are TRBV6-1 and TRBJ1-5; D uncertain. Germline CDR1 is MNHNS and CDR2 is SASEGT. V was trimmed by 4 bases and J by 7 bases, leaving 11 bases between them. The CDR3 length is 13 residues. In nucleotides, the CDR3 is TGTGCCAGCAGTGTTCGGCTAGACCAGCCCCAGCATTTT. This gives the protein CASSVRLDQPQHF.

The rearrangement joins TRBV27 to TRBJ1-4, with D hard to call. The CDR3 loop spans 14 amino acids. Germline values: CDR1 MNHEY, CDR2 SMNVEV (reference sequence). V lost 6 bases to trimming and J lost 5 bases, with 13 bases between them. The chain's CDR3 is CASSSPSRNEKLFF. As DNA, the CDR3 is TGTGCCAGCAGCTCACCGTCAAGGAATGAAAAACTGTTTTTT.

The V and J genes are TRBV25-1 and TRBJ1-1; D ambiguous. This CDR3 contains 13 residues. From germline, CDR1 is MGHDK and CDR2 SYGVNS. V was pared by 3 bases and J by 1 base, with 6 bases between. The CDR3 DNA is TGTGCCAGCAGTGACAGACGGAACACTGAAGCTTTCTTT. Translating it yields CASSDRRNTEAFF.

This clone turned up a few times. The rearrangement uses TRBV20-1 and TRBJ2-1, with 7 bases matching TRBD1. V gave up 5 bases and J gave up 13 bases; unmatched junction bases: 5. Looked up from germline, CDR1 is DFQATT and CDR2 is SNEGSKA (reference sequence). The CDR3 has 10 residues. Here the CDR3 reads CSAARDSQFF. CDR3 nucleotide sequence: TGCAGTGCTGCCCGGGACAGCCAGTTCTTC.

Written as DNA, the CDR3 is TGCGCCAGCAGCTTGTCGCGCGCTACCATAGATACGCAGTATTTT. It codes for CASSLSRATIDTQYF. This rearrangement joins TRBV5-1 to TRBJ2-3; D is ambiguous. This CDR3 is built from 15 residues. V was clipped by 1 base and J by 5 bases, with 14 bases between them. CDR1 is SGHRS, CDR2 YFSETQ, per germline.

The rearrangement joins TRBV7-8 to TRBJ2-5, with TRBD1 identical over 9 bases. The germline CDR1 and CDR2 sequences are SGHVS and FQNEAQ. This CDR3 is built from 16 residues. Trimming took 3 bases from V and 5 from J; bases not matched to a gene: 10. The CDR3 protein is CASSFSPDRGGETQYF. CDR3 nucleotides: TGTGCCAGCAGCTTTTCCCCGGACAGGGGAGGGGAGACCCAGTACTTC.

The chain uses TRBV7-2 and TRBJ1-3; D perhaps matches TRBD1 (5 bases). From germline, CDR1 is SGHTA and CDR2 FQGNSA. The ends were cut back, 5 bases at V and 3 bases at J, with 14 bases in the middle. The CDR3 is 15 amino acids. The CDR3 coding sequence is TGTGCCAGCAGCCCACAAGGGACCGTTGGAAACACCATATATTTT. Its protein product is CASSPQGTVGNTIYF.

The chain recombines TRBV5-8 with TRBJ2-1; the D gene is possibly TRBD1 (5 bases). Germline lookup yields CDR1 SGHTS and CDR2 YDEGEE. The CDR3 is 15 residues long. The ends were cut back, 0 bases at V and 8 bases at J, with 15 bases in the middle. The CDR3 loop is CASSLALSLGDEQFF. CDR3 DNA: TGTGCCAGCAGCTTGGCGCTCTCCTTAGGGGATGAGCAGTTCTTC.

The rearrangement links TRBV7-6 to TRBJ2-7; tentative D call: TRBD1 (5 bases). The CDR3 covers 15 residues. Germline-derived CDR1 and CDR2 are SGHVS and FNYEAQ. Trimming shortened V by 0 bases and J by 5 bases, and 14 bases separated the two germline ends. The CDR3 reads CASSLAAGLRNEQYF. CDR3 coding DNA: TGTGCCAGCAGCTTAGCGGCAGGGTTGCGGAACGAGCAGTACTTC.

The J gene is TRBJ2-2, the V gene TRBV29-1; D uncertain. The germline V gene encodes CDR1 SQVTM and CDR2 ANQGSEA. V was trimmed by 3 bases and J by 1 base, leaving 12 bases between them. The length of the CDR3 is 15 residues. The CDR3 DNA reads TGCAGCGTTGATGAGGCTACCGGGAACACCGGGGAGCTGTTTTTT. It encodes CSVDEATGNTGELFF.

In this sample, this clone turned up once. The CDR3 is CASSLHPVGGTEAFF. The CDR3 nucleotides are TGTGCCAGCAGCTTACACCCTGTCGGGGGCACTGAAGCTTTCTTT. V gene TRBV11-2 combines with J gene TRBJ1-1, with D perhaps matching TRBD1 (5 bases). Trimming stripped 2 bases from V and 4 bases from J, with 14 bases between. Germline CDR1 SGHAT, CDR2 FQNNGV. The CDR3 covers 15 residues.

The genes are TRBV5-6 and TRBJ1-2; D unclear. The ends were cut back, 0 bases at V and 0 bases at J, with 9 bases in the middle. CDR3 size: 15 residues. The germline CDR1 and CDR2 sequences are SGHDT and YYEEEE. CDR3 in amino acids: CASSLERSPNYGYTF. CDR3 DNA sequence: TGTGCCAGCAGCTTGGAGCGGAGCCCTAACTATGGCTACACCTTC.

This chain joins TRBV27 and TRBJ1-1; D not certain. Germline V gene sequence: CDR1 MNHEY, CDR2 SMNVEV (reference sequence). Trimming pared 1 base from V and 1 base from J, leaving 4 bases between. The CDR3 runs to 13 residues. The CDR3 spells CASSLWGNTEAFF. The CDR3 nucleotides are TGTGCCAGCAGTTTATGGGGGAACACTGAAGCTTTCTTT.

This clone occurred once. The rearrangement uses TRBV2 and TRBJ2-7; D could derive from TRBD1 or TRBD2 (5 bases each). The CDR3 has 15 amino acids. Germline CDR1 and CDR2: SNHLY and FYNNEI. V was cut by 2 bases and J by 9 bases, with 20 bases left in between. The CDR3 coding sequence is TGTGCCAGCAGTGAATTTCCGGGACGGGACCCAGGGCAGTACGTC. As protein: CASSEFPGRDPGQYV.

The chain carries TRBV9 and TRBJ2-1; 11 positions agree with TRBD1. V trimming: 0 bases; J trimming: 6 bases; junction bases outside the gene matches: 5. Per the germline V gene, CDR1 is SGDLS and CDR2 is YYNGEE. The CDR3 consists of 16 residues. This CDR3 reads CASSVAGTGGRNEQFF. Here the CDR3 DNA reads TGTGCCAGCAGCGTAGCCGGGACAGGGGGGCGCAATGAGCAGTTCTTC.

The J gene is TRBJ2-4, the V gene TRBV4-1, with D possibly being TRBD2 (6 bases). The CDR3 extends over 12 amino acids. Per germline, CDR1 MGHRA and CDR2 YSYEKL. Trimming took off 3 bases at V and 10 bases at J, with 10 bases between the two ends. CDR3 residues: CASSHVGGIQYF. CDR3 DNA: TGCGCCAGCAGCCACGTTGGGGGGATTCAGTACTTC.

The chain joins TRBV7-3 to TRBJ1-6; 7 bases map to TRBD1. This CDR3 is 13 amino acids long. Germline CDR1 and CDR2: SGHTA and FQGTGA. Trimming removed 1 base from V and 9 bases from J; junction bases left unmatched: 0. The CDR3, as DNA: TGTGCCAGCAGCTTAAACAGGGGTTCACCCCTCCACTTT. This encodes CASSLNRGSPLHF. The whole variable domain, filled in from reference TRBV7-3 and TRBJ1-6, reads GAGVSQTPSNKVTEKGKYVELRCDPISGHTALYWYRQSLGQGPEFLIYFQGTGAADDSGLPNDRFFAVRPEGSVSTLKIQRTERGDSAVYLCASSLNRGSPLHFGNGTRLTVT.

This chain joins TRBV5-5 and TRBJ2-7, with D hard to call. CDR1 and CDR2 (germline): SGHKS, YYEKEE (reference sequence). Trimming cost V 3 bases and J 2 bases, with 15 bases left between them. This CDR3 is 15 amino acids long. CDR3 DNA sequence: TGTGCCAGCAGCTCCGGTGGCGGAGAGACCTACGAGCAGTACTTC. It codes for CASSSGGGETYEQYF.

The chain is built from TRBV18 and TRBJ2-7; 9 bases align to TRBD2. This CDR3 spans 15 amino acids. The trim removed 3 bases at V and 2 bases at J, leaving 5 bases unmatched. The germline V gene encodes CDR1 KGHSH and CDR2 LQKENI. CDR3 loop: CASSPGGGRAYEQYF. In DNA form, the CDR3 reads TGTGCCAGCTCACCTGGAGGCGGGAGGGCCTACGAGCAGTACTTC.